The T cell receptor beta chain described here comes from a study of blood T cell repertoires in COVID-19. Original methodology: Reference gene primers were amplified, and this amplification served to estimate nucleated cell counts. Sequencing was performed with immunoSEQ multiplex PCR; in TCRdb, only in-frame clones are kept and a portion is missing. That table furnishes V, J and clone size, whereas the DNA furnished D and trimming. The table lists over 140,000 clones, roughly 81% of them singletons, with approximately 9% in the top ten. Germline-derived CDR1 and CDR2 are MDHEN and SYDVKM. The CDR3 covers 11 residues. V was cut by 9 bases and J by 4 bases, with 10 bases left in between. This clone was observed a handful of times.

This rearrangement joins TRBV28 to TRBJ2-7; D is possibly TRBD2 (5 bases). The TCR sequence derives from a woman aged 45-60 years with active or convalescent COVID-19. The material sequenced was peripheral blood. The CDR3 DNA follows: TGTGCCAGTAAGGGCGGGTACGAGCAGTACTTC. Protein: CASKGGYEQYF.